These 10 T cell receptor beta chains were all obtained from the same sample, sequenced in a study of blood T cell repertoires in COVID-19. The method was immunoSEQ multiplex PCR; TCRdb's version includes in-frame clones alone and lacks a portion of them. The sample records around 40,000 clones, approximately 87% being singletons. The material sequenced was peripheral blood. Receptors originate from a man aged 40-55 years with COVID-19, enrolled during active disease.

The rearrangement uses TRBV5-1 and TRBJ1-3, with D tentatively TRBD1 (5 bases). V shed 5 bases and J shed 0 bases, with 15 bases lying between them. Germline V CDR1 and CDR2: SGHRS, YFSETQ. This CDR3 contains 16 residues. CDR3 sequence: CASREGRVDSGNTIYF. The DNA for the CDR3 is TGCGCCAGCAGAGAGGGGAGGGTTGACTCTGGAAACACCATATATTTT.

V usage is TRBV10-1 and J usage is TRBJ2-7, with a weak D call TRBD2 (6 bases). The CDR3 has 14 residues. Germline V gene sequence: CDR1 WNHNN, CDR2 SYGVQD (reference sequence). V lost 0 bases and J 4 bases, leaving 10 bases between the germline ends. DNA of the CDR3: TGCGCCAGCAGTGAGTCGGGGGGTTCATACGAGCAGTACTTC. This gives the protein CASSESGGSYEQYF.

This clone was counted between two and nine times. The V gene is TRBV4-1, the J gene TRBJ2-7; no reliable D call. Trimming took 4 bases from V and 3 from J, leaving 10 bases between them. The CDR3 has 13 amino acids. Germline CDR1 reads MGHRA; CDR2 reads YSYEKL. CDR3 protein: CASSPGSHYEQYF. Here the CDR3 DNA reads TGCGCCAGCAGCCCAGGTAGTCACTACGAGCAGTACTTC.

The rearrangement joins TRBV2 to TRBJ1-5; TRBD1 is a possible D gene (6 bases). The CDR3 has 13 residues. The V end was cut by 5 bases, the J end by 6 bases, with 11 bases between. The germline V gene encodes CDR1 SNHLY and CDR2 FYNNEI. Here the CDR3 reads CASSPQGSQPQHF. CDR3 nucleotide sequence: TGTGCCAGCAGTCCACAGGGTAGTCAGCCCCAGCATTTT.

The chain's CDR3 is CASSSDPGLSSYEQYF. In DNA form, the CDR3 reads TGTGCCAGCAGCTCCGATCCAGGCCTAAGCTCCTACGAGCAGTACTTC. The chain employs TRBV7-9 and TRBJ2-7, with D unclear. V dropped 4 bases and J dropped 0 bases, with 16 bases sitting between them. CDR3 length: 16 residues. The germline CDR1 and CDR2 sequences are SEHNR and FQNEAQ (reference sequence).

This rearrangement joins TRBV9 to TRBJ2-1; 8 positions agree with TRBD2. Losses at the gene ends were 1 base for V and 4 bases for J; bases not matched to a gene: 10. Germline V gene sequence: CDR1 SGDLS, CDR2 YYNGEE. The CDR3 length is 17 residues. CDR3: CASSVTGRSGSYNEQFF. DNA for the CDR3: TGTGCCAGCAGCGTAACCGGGCGGAGCGGGAGTTACAATGAGCAGTTCTTC.

V and J are TRBV5-4 and TRBJ1-1; the match to TRBD1 covers 7 bases. The J segment lost 1 base and the V segment lost 4 bases, leaving 16 bases of the junction unmatched. The CDR3 contains 18 residues. The germline CDR1 and CDR2 sequences are SGHNT and YYREEE (reference sequence). The DNA of the CDR3 is TGTGCCAGCAGCCAAGCAGGGGGAGAACCCTATTCGAACACTGAAGCTTTCTTT. As protein: CASSQAGGEPYSNTEAFF.

This clone showed up just once. The chain is built from TRBV4-1 and TRBJ1-5; a possible D gene is TRBD1 (6 bases). Germline lookup yields CDR1 MGHRA and CDR2 YSYEKL. Trimming took 2 bases from V and 2 from J, leaving 19 bases between them. The CDR3 is 18 residues long. The CDR3 spells CASSQRQVGLRGNQPQHF. The CDR3 region has the DNA TGCGCCAGCAGCCAACGACAGGTTGGGCTGCGGGGCAATCAGCCCCAGCATTTT.

The chain has TRBV7-2 and TRBJ1-1; D is unclear. Germline lookup yields CDR1 SGHTA and CDR2 FQGNSA. Trimming stripped 1 base from V and 1 base from J, with 10 bases between. CDR3 size: 15 residues. The CDR3 nucleotides are TGTGCCAGCAGCTTAGTACCCACGGGGAACACTGAAGCTTTCTTT. Translating gives CASSLVPTGNTEAFF.

This clone was picked up a small number of times. The CDR3 nucleotides read TGCGCCAGCAGCCTCTTTAGGACTTCGGCGGGTTCGTTCGAGACCCAGTACTTC. It translates to CASSLFRTSAGSFETQYF. V and J are TRBV5-1 and TRBJ2-5, with TRBD2 as a possible D gene (5 bases). CDR1 is SGHRS and CDR2 is YFSETQ in the germline V gene. This CDR3 comprises 18 residues. The V gene lost 4 bases and the J gene lost 5 bases, with 27 bases spanning the gap.